This T cell receptor beta chain comes out of a study of long-term antiretroviral therapy in people with HIV. At least two post-ART and at least one pre-ART PBMC sample were available for each donor. It was version v3.0 of the immunoSEQ assay that was run at survey level. Only in-frame clones appear in the TCRdb table, and some are missing; sequencing was by immunoSEQ multiplex PCR. Here the sample spans around 29,000 clones, 95% being singletons. V gave up 2 bases and J gave up 5 bases, with 21 bases separating them. Germline assignment: CDR1 SNHLY and CDR2 FYNNEI. There are 17 residues in the CDR3. The specimen was unsorted PBMCs, collected 5.3 years after starting antiretroviral therapy. This clonotype originated in a man aged 50 to 60 with HIV. The rearrangement joins TRBV2 to TRBJ2-5, with D perhaps matching TRBD2 (6 bases). The CDR3: CASSESRPGGRTETQYF. Written as DNA, the CDR3 is TGTGCCAGCAGTGAAAGCCGCCCTGGGGGGAGGACGGAGACCCAGTACTTC.